Listed here are 27 T cell receptor beta chains from one sample, sequenced in a study of shared clonotypes between healthy human individuals. Here immunoSEQ multiplex PCR was the method, and the copy in TCRdb shows in-frame clones only, minus some. Altogether 490,000 or so clones are present, less than 80% being singletons, with the ten largest covering over 9.5%. The sequencing sample was made of PBMCs. These receptor sequences come from a woman aged 40 to 50 in good health. Some clones in this sample may be carry-over from other donors' samples.

As concerns this clone: The sample has other DNA sequences that encode this CDR3 too. V and J are TRBV28 and TRBJ1-3; TRBD1 agrees at 7 bases. This CDR3 is 14 amino acids long. Looked up from germline, CDR1 is MDHEN and CDR2 is SYDVKM. The J segment lost 3 bases and the V segment lost 4 bases, leaving 3 bases of the junction unmatched. The CDR3 loop reads CASSSTGSGNTIYF. CDR3 DNA sequence: TGTGCCAGCAGTTCGACAGGGAGTGGAAACACCATATATTTT.

This clone has a handful of counts. The CDR3 sequence is CASHEGAGTGELFF. CDR3 DNA sequence: TGTGCCAGTCACGAGGGGGCCGGGACCGGGGAGCTGTTTTTT. The chain links TRBV7-8 to TRBJ2-2, with 7 bases lining up with TRBD1. The CDR3 spans 14 residues. V gave up 9 bases and J gave up 5 bases; unmatched junction bases: 9. Germline loops: CDR1 SGHVS, CDR2 FQNEAQ.

The V and J genes are TRBV30 and TRBJ2-4, with D perhaps TRBD2 (6 bases). Germline-derived CDR1 and CDR2 are GTSNPN and SVGIG (reference sequence). The CDR3 has 12 residues. V was clipped by 0 bases and J by 6 bases, with 6 bases between them. CDR3 coding DNA: TGTGCCTGGAGTGTGGAGGGAAACATTCAGTACTTC. It encodes CAWSVEGNIQYF. Variable domain in full (rest from reference TRBV30 and TRBJ2-4): SQTIHQWPATLVQPVGSPLSLECTVEGTSNPNLYWYRQAAGRGLQLLFYSVGIGQISSEVPQNLSASRPQDRQFILSSKKLLLSDSGFYLCAWSVEGNIQYFGAGTRLSVL.

This clone was recorded once. The chain recombines TRBV5-6 with TRBJ1-2; 8 positions match TRBD1. Germline CDR1 is SGHDT and CDR2 is YYEEEE. The CDR3 is 18 residues long. Trimming removed 3 bases from V and 0 bases from J; junction bases left unmatched: 13. The CDR3 here is CASSSPGQASRTNYGYTF. The CDR3, as DNA: TGTGCCAGCAGCTCGCCGGGACAGGCTTCGAGGACTAACTATGGCTACACCTTC.

V gene TRBV7-2 combines with J gene TRBJ2-3; D remains unclear. V was clipped by 1 base and J by 6 bases, with 14 bases between them. From germline, CDR1 is SGHTA and CDR2 FQGNSA. The CDR3 is 15 residues long. The DNA of the CDR3 is TGTGCCAGCAGCTTAGGCCTACTCCCCTCGGATACGCAGTATTTT. Translated, it gives CASSLGLLPSDTQYF.

This clone was recorded many times. This specimen includes other DNA sequences encoding the same CDR3. The V call is TRBV28, the J call TRBJ1-1; D might be TRBD1 (5 bases). V was shortened by 11 bases and J by 1 base, with 11 bases between the two germline ends. The CDR3 covers 12 residues. From germline, CDR1 is MDHEN and CDR2 SYDVKM. The CDR3 spells CASKTGNTEAFF. In nucleotides, the CDR3 is TGTGCCTCCAAAACAGGGAACACTGAAGCTTTCTTT.

The genes are TRBV15 and TRBJ2-7; a weak D match, TRBD1 (5 bases). Trimming cost V 3 bases and J 4 bases, with 10 bases left between them. Germline CDR1 reads LNHNV; CDR2 reads YYDKDF (reference sequence). This CDR3 region has 13 residues. The CDR3 protein is CATSREGAYEQYF. The CDR3 nucleotides are TGTGCCACCAGCAGGGAAGGGGCGTACGAGCAGTACTTC.

With respect to this clone: This likely stems from a read error, as it lies one base from a far larger clone. This chain uses TRBV30 with TRBJ1-1; D is possibly TRBD1 (5 bases). Trimming pared 4 bases from V and 2 bases from J, leaving 17 bases between. This CDR3 has 15 residues. Germline assignment: CDR1 GTSNPN and CDR2 SVGIG (reference sequence). CDR3 in DNA: TGTGCCTGGAACTTACCTTTGGGACTTAACACTGAAGCTTTCTTT. Protein: CAWNLPLGLNTEAFF.

The CDR3 protein is CASSSERRSSYNEQFF. As DNA, the CDR3 is TGTGCCAGCTCCTCCGAGCGGAGGAGCTCCTACAATGAGCAGTTCTTC. This rearrangement joins TRBV18 to TRBJ2-1; D is perhaps TRBD2 (5 bases). CDR3 length equals 16 residues. The ends were cut back, 6 bases at V and 0 bases at J, with 15 bases in the middle. Germline CDR1 and CDR2: KGHSH and LQKENI.

The chain combines TRBV5-1 with TRBJ1-5; D remains ambiguous. Germline loops: CDR1 SGHRS, CDR2 YFSETQ. The CDR3 contains 13 residues. V gave up 0 bases and J gave up 7 bases, with 8 bases separating them. The CDR3 region is CASSLGAFQPQHF. CDR3 DNA: TGCGCCAGCAGCTTGGGCGCATTCCAGCCCCAGCATTTT.

The CDR3 nucleotides are TGTGCCAGCAGCCAAACTGCCTCAGGGAGACTACCAAACATTCAGTACTTC. Its protein is CASSQTASGRLPNIQYF. This chain connects TRBV7-9 to TRBJ2-4; either TRBD1 or TRBD2 may fit D (5 bases each). CDR1 is SEHNR, CDR2 FQNEAQ, per germline (reference sequence). Trimming pared 5 bases from V and 6 bases from J, leaving 23 bases between. The CDR3 is 17 residues long.

This chain connects TRBV6-4 to TRBJ1-1; D not certain. V lost 3 bases and J lost 1, with 6 bases in between. Germline V lookup: CDR1 MRHNA, CDR2 SNTAGT. The CDR3 is 13 amino acids. This CDR3 reads CASSETGNTEAFF. As DNA, the CDR3 is TGTGCCAGCAGTGAAACGGGGAACACTGAAGCTTTCTTT.

The CDR3 sequence: CASSSPLLALSYEQYF. In nucleotides, the CDR3 is TGTGCCAGCAGCTCCCCCCTGTTGGCTCTCTCCTACGAGCAGTACTTC. V usage is TRBV11-2 and J usage is TRBJ2-7; D not certain. The germline gives CDR1 SGHAT, CDR2 FQNNGV. The V end lost 4 bases, the J end lost 0 bases, and 16 bases lay between the germline ends. The CDR3 totals 16 residues.

This chain joins TRBV19 and TRBJ2-1, with 10 nucleotides matching TRBD2. V was pared by 4 bases and J by 5 bases, with 5 bases of the junction left unmatched. CDR1 is LNHDA, CDR2 SQIVND, per germline (reference sequence). The CDR3 is 15 residues long. CDR3 sequence reads: CASSTSSGSDNEQFF. CDR3 DNA: TGTGCCAGTAGTACCTCTAGCGGGAGCGACAATGAGCAGTTCTTC.

V gene TRBV11-3 combines with J gene TRBJ2-7; no firm D call. The V end was cut by 2 bases, the J end by 0 bases, with 8 bases between. This CDR3 has 14 amino acids. CDR1 and CDR2 from the germline V gene are SGHNT and YENEEA. The CDR3 sequence: CASSLRPDSYEQYF. CDR3 DNA: TGTGCCAGCAGCTTAAGGCCTGACTCCTACGAGCAGTACTTC. Together with reference TRBV11-3 and TRBJ2-7, the CDR3 gives the full variable domain: EAGVVQSPRYKIIEKKQPVAFWCNPISGHNTLYWYLQNLGQGPELLIRYENEEAVDDSQLPKDRFSAERLKGVDSTLKIQPAELGDSAVYLCASSLRPDSYEQYFGPGTRLTVT.

The chain is built from TRBV27 and TRBJ2-1, with 8 positions matching TRBD1. The germline gives CDR1 MNHEY, CDR2 SMNVEV (reference sequence). With V trimmed by 6 bases and J by 2 bases, 6 bases remained unmatched. The CDR3 has 15 amino acids. The CDR3 reads CASSTGTGTYNEQFF. DNA for the CDR3: TGTGCCAGCAGCACCGGGACAGGTACCTACAATGAGCAGTTCTTC.

This clone has at least ten counts. The rearrangement links TRBV27 to TRBJ1-2, with no clear D. The CDR3 spans 16 residues. V was trimmed by 5 bases and J by 0 bases, leaving 16 bases between them. The germline gives CDR1 MNHEY, CDR2 SMNVEV (reference sequence). Here the CDR3 reads CASSQSYSAANYGYTF. The CDR3 nucleotides are TGTGCCAGCAGTCAATCCTACAGTGCGGCTAACTATGGCTACACCTTC.

The chain employs TRBV19 and TRBJ1-5; D is uncertain. The CDR3 consists of 13 residues. Germline loops: CDR1 LNHDA, CDR2 SQIVND (reference sequence). V lost 3 bases and J 3 bases, leaving 6 bases between the germline ends. The CDR3, as DNA: TGTGCCAGTAGTATGGACGACAATCAGCCCCAGCATTTT. Translating gives CASSMDDNQPQHF. The full variable domain, completed using reference TRBV19 and TRBJ1-5, is DGGITQSPKYLFRKEGQNVTLSCEQNLNHDAMYWYRQDPGQGLRLIYYSQIVNDFQKGDIAEGYSVSREKKESFPLTVTSAQKNPTAFYLCASSMDDNQPQHFGDGTRLSIL.

This clone was counted between two and nine times. V usage is TRBV4-3 and J usage is TRBJ1-1; D remains unclear. V lost 4 bases and J 0 bases, leaving 12 bases between the germline ends. Germline CDR1 and CDR2: LGHNA and YSLEER. The CDR3 contains 15 residues. The CDR3 sequence: CASSPGEWMNTEAFF. DNA of the CDR3: TGCGCCAGCAGCCCCGGGGAATGGATGAACACTGAAGCTTTCTTT.

The chain couples TRBV6-6 to TRBJ1-1, with D perhaps TRBD1 (5 bases). V lost 5 bases and J lost 7, with 14 bases in between. Germline-derived CDR1 and CDR2 are MNHNY and SVGAGI (reference sequence). This CDR3 region has 13 residues. The CDR3 sequence is CASSPRRQNEAFF. The CDR3 DNA reads TGTGCCAGCAGTCCGCGACGACAGAATGAAGCTTTCTTT.

V and J are TRBV9 and TRBJ1-2; 7 bases are shared with TRBD1. V was clipped by 3 bases and J by 5 bases; unmatched bases: 4. The CDR3 length is 13 residues. Germline V gene data show CDR1 as SGDLS and CDR2 as YYNGEE. DNA for the CDR3: TGTGCCAGCAGCGACAGGGGTCGGTATGGCTACACCTTC. Protein: CASSDRGRYGYTF.

The rearrangement joins TRBV7-2 to TRBJ2-1; 8 bases are a match to TRBD2. The V segment lost 5 bases and the J segment 3 bases; nucleotides outside the gene matches: 6. Germline V gives CDR1 SGHTA, CDR2 FQGNSA. The CDR3 spans 15 residues. The CDR3 region is CASSPLAAVYNEQFF. In DNA, the CDR3 is TGTGCCAGCAGCCCACTAGCGGCCGTCTACAATGAGCAGTTCTTC.

V gene TRBV6-5 combines with J gene TRBJ2-5; the match to TRBD2 covers 12 bases. Germline CDR1 reads MNHEY; CDR2 reads SVGAGI. This CDR3 spans 15 amino acids. V gave up 5 bases and J gave up 5 bases; unmatched junction bases: 6. CDR3 sequence reads: CASSTTSGSGETQYF. CDR3 coding DNA: TGTGCCAGCAGTACGACTAGCGGGAGCGGTGAGACCCAGTACTTC.

The V and J genes are TRBV5-1 and TRBJ2-5; possible D gene TRBD2, 6 bases. CDR3 length: 16 residues. Trimming took off 0 bases at V and 4 bases at J, with 16 bases between the two ends. Germline CDR1 and CDR2: SGHRS and YFSETQ. The CDR3 nucleotides read TGCGCCAGCAGCTTGGCTCCGGGGGAGAAGGGAGAGACCCAGTACTTC. Translated, it gives CASSLAPGEKGETQYF.

As for this clone: The junction does not match germline at one end; this may be a read error. V usage is TRBV7-7 and J usage is TRBJ2-3; the D gene is possibly TRBD2 (6 bases). Germline CDR1 SSHAT, CDR2 FNYEAQ (reference sequence). CDR3 length: 15 amino acids. The CDR3 region has the DNA TGTGCTAGCAGCTTAGCCGCCGGGAGTCACGATACGCAGTATTTT. Residues: CASSLAAGSHDTQYF.

This clone appeared a few times. V and J are TRBV5-1 and TRBJ1-4, with TRBD1 matching over 9 bases. CDR3 length: 16 amino acids. Germline V lookup: CDR1 SGHRS, CDR2 YFSETQ. J gave up 7 bases and V 6 bases, and 13 bases lay outside the gene matches. The CDR3 region has the DNA TGCGCCAGCACCCTGACAGGGGGTGGCTTCGGTGAAAAACTGTTTTTT. Translation: CASTLTGGGFGEKLFF.

This clone was recorded many times. The J gene is TRBJ1-1, the V gene TRBV7-2; no definite D call. This CDR3 has 14 amino acids. V was shortened by 5 bases and J by 3 bases, with 13 bases between the two germline ends. The germline gives CDR1 SGHTA, CDR2 FQGNSA. In DNA form, the CDR3 reads TGTGCCAGCAGCCTTCAGAGTAGGGACACTGAAGCTTTCTTT. This gives the protein CASSLQSRDTEAFF.